The 10 T cell receptor beta chains below were found in one sample sequenced in a study of OX40 agonist ivuxolimab in advanced cancers. Libraries were made using the immunoSEQ multiplex PCR assay. Entries here come from immuneACCESS through TCRdb and include only in-frame sequences with V and J called. Some clones fail to appear in such tables; in the studies checked, an unresolved V gene covers under half of the shortfall, and the cause of the remainder is unknown. This sample is represented by about 83,000 clones; approximately 79% of them were singletons. Jointly, the top ten make up approximately 1.5% of the sample. The sequencing here drew on CD4+ or CD8+ T cells sorted from blood, taken in a trial of the OX40 agonist ivuxolimab. These TCRs come from an adult with an advanced solid tumor such as melanoma, head and neck, liver or kidney cancer.

V is TRBV5-8 and J is TRBJ1-2; D not certain. The CDR3 is 14 residues long. V was clipped by 4 bases and J by 8 bases, with 18 bases between them. The germline gives CDR1 SGHTS, CDR2 YDEGEE. Here the CDR3 reads CASSREGRSLGYTF. The CDR3 DNA is TGTGCCAGCAGCAGAGAGGGCAGGAGCTTAGGCTACACCTTC.

This chain connects TRBV5-5 to TRBJ1-5; the match to TRBD1 covers 7 bases. Germline CDR1 SGHKS, CDR2 YYEKEE (reference sequence). J lost 2 bases, V lost 6 bases, and 5 bases had no gene match. This CDR3 is built from 14 residues. This chain's CDR3 is CASMEGAGNQPQHF. The CDR3 DNA reads TGTGCCAGCATGGAGGGGGCTGGCAATCAGCCCCAGCATTTT.

This chain uses TRBV5-6 with TRBJ2-1; 9 nucleotides line up with TRBD1. The junction had 13 bases not matched to a gene; V was cut back by 0 bases and J by 12 bases. The germline CDR1 and CDR2 sequences are SGHDT and YYEEEE. The CDR3 is made up of 16 amino acids. CDR3 nucleotide sequence: TGTGCCAGCAGCTTGGAGGGGACAGGGTTGGTACAATGGCAGTTCTTC. It is translated as CASSLEGTGLVQWQFF.

This chain links TRBV29-1 with TRBJ2-2; no clear D. The CDR3 covers 14 residues. Per germline, CDR1 SQVTM and CDR2 ANQGSEA. Trimming removed 7 bases from V and 0 bases from J, with 12 bases in between. The CDR3 loop reads CSGIVGSNTGELFF. CDR3 nucleotides: TGCAGCGGGATTGTAGGGTCGAACACCGGGGAGCTGTTTTTT.

The chain is built from TRBV9 and TRBJ1-5; D is ambiguous. Germline assignment: CDR1 SGDLS and CDR2 YYNGEE. Trimming took 0 bases from V and 0 from J, leaving 7 bases between them. CDR3 length: 15 residues. CDR3 nucleotides: TGTGCCAGCAGCGTAGATGGCTATAGCAATCAGCCCCAGCATTTT. As protein: CASSVDGYSNQPQHF. The whole variable domain, remainder taken from reference TRBV9 and TRBJ1-5, is DSGVTQTPKHLITATGQRVTLRCSPRSGDLSVYWYQQSLDQGLQFLIQYYNGEERAKGNILERFSAQQFPDLHSELNLSSLELGDSALYFCASSVDGYSNQPQHFGDGTRLSIL.

The rearrangement links TRBV15 to TRBJ2-2; D remains unclear. From germline, CDR1 is LNHNV and CDR2 YYDKDF (reference sequence). The V and J ends lost 1 base and 7 bases respectively, with 7 bases between them. The CDR3 totals 13 residues. Here the CDR3 reads CATSRGNGGELFF. CDR3 sequence (DNA): TGTGCCACCAGCAGAGGGAACGGCGGGGAGCTGTTTTTT.

The V and J genes are TRBV6-5 and TRBJ1-6; 9 nucleotides line up with TRBD1. The trim removed 4 bases at V and 7 bases at J, leaving 8 bases unmatched. The CDR3 spans 16 residues. Germline CDR1 is MNHEY and CDR2 is SVGAGI. CDR3 coding DNA: TGTGCCAGCAGTTCCCGACAGGGGGTTATCAATTCACCCCTCCACTTT. Translated, it gives CASSSRQGVINSPLHF.

The rearrangement links TRBV5-4 to TRBJ1-2; no clear D. This CDR3 contains 14 residues. V was clipped by 2 bases and J by 3 bases, with 11 bases between them. Germline lookup yields CDR1 SGHNT and CDR2 YYREEE (reference sequence). The CDR3, as DNA: TGTGCCAGCAGCTTCCCGGGGTTCGACTATGGCTACACCTTC. Translating it yields CASSFPGFDYGYTF.

The V and J genes are TRBV6-5 and TRBJ2-7; D is uncertain. V lost 6 bases to trimming and J lost 5 bases, with 11 bases between them. The germline V gene has CDR1 MNHEY and CDR2 SVGAGI. This CDR3 has 12 residues. The CDR3 DNA follows: TGTGCCAGCAGCAACACCCCCCACGAGCAGTACTTC. This gives the protein CASSNTPHEQYF.

The rearrangement links TRBV7-2 to TRBJ1-2, with a possible D match to TRBD1 (5 bases). The CDR3 is 13 residues long. Germline-derived CDR1 and CDR2 are SGHTA and FQGNSA. The V gene lost 4 bases and the J gene lost 4 bases, with 10 bases spanning the gap. The CDR3 loop is CASSSTVLYGYTF. CDR3 sequence (DNA): TGTGCCAGCAGCTCGACAGTTCTCTATGGCTACACCTTC.